The clone carrying this TCR beta chain was seen a few times. Its antigen is not known. The record originates from a study of post-analysis software for immune sequencing data. Study context: Several disease courses (relapsing-remitting, secondary progressive and progressive-relapsing) of multiple sclerosis were included.

The authors incorporated unique molecular identifiers into the TCR beta cDNA libraries. Researchers reported some 500,000 cDNA molecules coming from roughly 1 to 10 million T cells. TCRdb re-called the PCR reads through MiXCR, storing one row per CDR3 protein. The table has 800,000 to 950,000 distinct CDR3 sequences, approximately 50% seen once; the top ten hold 4.6%. Trimming cost V 4 bases and J 4 bases; bases outside gene matches: 5. The germline V gene encodes CDR1 SGHTA and CDR2 FQGNSA. The CDR3 runs 14 residues. Findings and limits, study-wide: For normalized Chao1 diversity, multiple sclerosis patients scored significantly lower than controls did. F-measure co-clustering was strong for batch-matched samples. In patients, TRBV5-6, TRBV5-1 and TRBV20-1 belonged to five TRBV segments found more frequently than in controls.

Sequenced input: blood. This clonotype was obtained from a girl aged 10 to 17 with multiple sclerosis. The genes are TRBV7-2 and TRBJ1-2; 8 bases are shared with TRBD1. CDR3 nucleotide sequence: TGTGCCAGCAGCTATCGACAGGGGAGCTATGGCTACACCTTC. It specifies CASSYRQGSYGYTF.